The T cell receptor beta chain under discussion was sequenced for a study of T cell repertoires in cytomegalovirus infection. Germline V CDR1 and CDR2: SGHRS, YFSETQ. The CDR3 is 13 amino acids. Trimming pared 4 bases from V and 1 base from J, leaving 8 bases between. The study, taken as a whole, reports: Clonotype analysis showed dominance of the ex vivo response by HLA-C-restricted CMV-specific TCR beta clonotypes.

A remark on this clonotype: Its antigen is currently unknown.

In TCRdb, the reads were re-called with MiXCR into one record per CDR3 protein. This sample has around 190,000 distinct CDR3 sequences; approximately 15% occur once, and the top ten carry 25% to 30%. Material for sequencing was PBMCs. V usage is TRBV5-1 and J usage is TRBJ1-1; no clear D. The sequence was collected from a human donor in good health (CMV status not recorded). Some clones in this sample may be carry-over from other donors' samples. The CDR3 DNA sequence: TGCGCCAGCAGCCCCTTAGAGAACACTGAAGCTTTCTTT. Residues: CASSPLENTEAFF. Drawing the rest from reference TRBV5-1 and TRBJ1-1, the complete variable domain is KAGVTQTPRYLIKTRGQQVTLSCSPISGHRSVSWYQQTPGQGLQFLFEYFSETQRNKGNFPGRFSGRQFSNSRSEMNVSTLELGDSALYLCASSPLENTEAFFGQGTRLTVV.